This T cell receptor beta chain appears in the sequencing data of a study of Graves' ophthalmopathy and Graves' hyperthyroidism. Amplifying from RNA transcripts, the study obtained TCR beta CDR3 regions. Scientists carried out first-round RT-PCR using HTBI primers and then a second-round multiplex PCR. A single record per CDR3 protein comes from TCRdb applying MiXCR to the multiplex PCR reads. The repertoire holds roughly 1.1 million distinct CDR3 sequences, with about 40% as singletons. This clonotype was counted a few times. Its target is unknown. The junction does not match germline at one end; this may be a read error. Included hyperthyroidism patients were aged 18 to 65 and newly diagnosed (under 2 months' duration). Notes on the study in general: With 70.59% sensitivity and approximately 73% specificity, the model predicted ophthalmopathy progression. Blood contained most expanded thyroid clonotypes exceeding 0.001 frequency.

The CDR3 length is 16 residues. Germline V gives CDR1 SNHLY, CDR2 FYNNEI. The sequence came from an adult man with Graves' hyperthyroidism. The chain combines TRBV2 with TRBJ2-2; possibly TRBD1 or TRBD2 for D (5 bases each). Sequenced sample: peripheral blood or thyroid tissue (not recorded which). CDR3 region: CASSEAQGLYTGKLFF. As DNA, the CDR3 is TGTGCCAGCAGTGAAGCGCAGGGTCTTTACACCGGGAAGCTGTTTTTT.